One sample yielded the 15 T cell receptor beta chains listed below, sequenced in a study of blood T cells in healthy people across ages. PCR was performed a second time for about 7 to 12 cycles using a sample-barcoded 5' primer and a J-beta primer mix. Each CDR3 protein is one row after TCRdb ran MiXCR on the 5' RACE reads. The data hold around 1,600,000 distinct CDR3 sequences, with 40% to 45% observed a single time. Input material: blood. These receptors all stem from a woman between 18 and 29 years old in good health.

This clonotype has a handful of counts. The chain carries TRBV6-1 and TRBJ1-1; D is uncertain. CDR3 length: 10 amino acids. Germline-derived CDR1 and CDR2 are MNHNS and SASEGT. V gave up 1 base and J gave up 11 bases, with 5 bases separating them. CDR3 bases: TGTGCCAGCAGTGAAGGGTTCGCTTTCTTT. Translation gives CASSEGFAFF.

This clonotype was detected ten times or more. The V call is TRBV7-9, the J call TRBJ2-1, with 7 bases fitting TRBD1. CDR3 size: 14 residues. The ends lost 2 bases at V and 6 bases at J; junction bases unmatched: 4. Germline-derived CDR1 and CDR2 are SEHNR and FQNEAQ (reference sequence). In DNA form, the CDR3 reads TGTGCCAGCAGCTTATCCCGGGACAGCAATGAGCAGTTCTTC. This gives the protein CASSLSRDSNEQFF.

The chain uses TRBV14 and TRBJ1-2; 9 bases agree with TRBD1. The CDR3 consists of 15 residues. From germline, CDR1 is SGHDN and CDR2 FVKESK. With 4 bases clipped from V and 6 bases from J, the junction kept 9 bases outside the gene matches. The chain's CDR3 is CASSPWTGARNGYTF. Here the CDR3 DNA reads TGTGCCAGCAGCCCCTGGACAGGGGCAAGGAATGGCTACACCTTC.

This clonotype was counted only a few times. CDR3 loop: CASSVEGARATEAFF. CDR3 nucleotides: TGTGCCAGCAGCGTAGAAGGGGCGCGAGCGACTGAAGCTTTCTTT. The chain uses TRBV9 and TRBJ1-1; TRBD1 might be the D (5 bases). Trimming removed 0 bases at V and 5 bases at J, with 14 bases between. This CDR3 spans 15 amino acids. CDR1 is SGDLS and CDR2 is YYNGEE in the germline V gene.

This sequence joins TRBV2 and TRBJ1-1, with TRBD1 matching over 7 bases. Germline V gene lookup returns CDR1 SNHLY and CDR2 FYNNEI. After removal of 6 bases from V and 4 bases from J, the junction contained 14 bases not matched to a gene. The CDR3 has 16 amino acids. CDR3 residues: CASRTRRGSVGTEAFF. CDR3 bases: TGTGCCAGCAGGACTCGCAGGGGGTCGGTGGGCACTGAAGCTTTCTTT. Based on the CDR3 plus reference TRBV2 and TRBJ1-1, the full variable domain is EPEVTQTPSHQVTQMGQEVILRCVPISNHLYFYWYRQILGQKVEFLVSFYNNEISEKSEIFDDQFSVERPDGSNFTLKIRSTKLEDSAMYFCASRTRRGSVGTEAFFGQGTRLTVV.

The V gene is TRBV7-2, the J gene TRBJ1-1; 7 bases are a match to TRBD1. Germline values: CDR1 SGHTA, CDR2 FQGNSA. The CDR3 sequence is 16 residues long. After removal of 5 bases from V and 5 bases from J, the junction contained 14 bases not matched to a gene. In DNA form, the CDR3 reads TGTGCCAGCAGCCTAGACTCCAGCCTCAGGGGGACTGAAGCTTTCTTT. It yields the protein CASSLDSSLRGTEAFF.

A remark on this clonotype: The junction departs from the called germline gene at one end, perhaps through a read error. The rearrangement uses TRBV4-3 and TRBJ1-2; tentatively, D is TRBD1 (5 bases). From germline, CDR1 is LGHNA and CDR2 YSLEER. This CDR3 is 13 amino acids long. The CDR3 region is CAISQRQGYGYTF. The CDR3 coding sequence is TGCGCCATCAGCCAGAGGCAGGGTTATGGCTACACCTTC.

Written as DNA, the CDR3 is TGTGCCAGCAGTGTGGACGGATCCCGGGACGAGCAGTACTTC. It is translated as CASSVDGSRDEQYF. The chain joins TRBV28 to TRBJ2-5; D is unclear. TRBJ2-7 matches the DNA end more closely, so the J call is doubtful. The germline CDR1 and CDR2 sequences are MDHEN and SYDVKM. The CDR3 length is 14 residues.

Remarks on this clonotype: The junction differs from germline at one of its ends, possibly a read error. CDR3 DNA: TGCAGTGCTACCGGACAGGTCCAAGAGGCCCAGTACTTC. Translating it yields CSATGQVQEAQYF. The chain uses TRBV20-1 and TRBJ2-5, with TRBD1 identical over 7 bases. The CDR3 is made up of 13 amino acids. The V gene's germline CDR1 is DFQATT and CDR2 SNEGSKA (reference sequence).

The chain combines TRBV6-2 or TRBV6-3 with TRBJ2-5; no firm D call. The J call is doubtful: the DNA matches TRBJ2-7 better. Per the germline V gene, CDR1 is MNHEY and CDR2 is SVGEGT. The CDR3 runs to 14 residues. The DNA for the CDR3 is TGTGCCAGCAGTTATTACGGAAAAGAAGGCGAGCAGTACTTC. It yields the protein CASSYYGKEGEQYF.

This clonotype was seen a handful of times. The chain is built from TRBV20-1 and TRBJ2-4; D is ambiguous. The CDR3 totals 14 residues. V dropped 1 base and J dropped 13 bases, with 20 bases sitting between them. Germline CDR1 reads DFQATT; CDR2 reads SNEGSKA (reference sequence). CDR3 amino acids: CSARAPLLSDSQYF. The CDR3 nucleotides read TGCAGTGCTAGAGCTCCCCTGCTCAGCGATTCCCAGTACTTC.

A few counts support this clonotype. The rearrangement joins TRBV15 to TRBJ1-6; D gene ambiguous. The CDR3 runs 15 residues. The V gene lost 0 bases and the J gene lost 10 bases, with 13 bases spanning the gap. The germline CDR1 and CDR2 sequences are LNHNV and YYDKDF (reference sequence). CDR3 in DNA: TGTGCCACCAGCAGAGATAGGGCAACTGGGTCACCCCTCCACTTT. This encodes CATSRDRATGSPLHF.

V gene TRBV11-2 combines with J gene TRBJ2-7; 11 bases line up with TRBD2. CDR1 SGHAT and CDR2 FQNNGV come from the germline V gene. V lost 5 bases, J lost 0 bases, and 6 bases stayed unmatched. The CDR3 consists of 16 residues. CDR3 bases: TGTGCCAGCAGCCCTAGAACTAGCGGGAGCTCCTACGAGCAGTACTTC. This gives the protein CASSPRTSGSSYEQYF.

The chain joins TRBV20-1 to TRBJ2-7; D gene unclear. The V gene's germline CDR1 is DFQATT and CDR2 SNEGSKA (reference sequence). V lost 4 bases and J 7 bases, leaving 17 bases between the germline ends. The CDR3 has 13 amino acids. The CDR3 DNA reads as TGCAGTGCTAAACGGAACTCCTACAATGAGCAGTACTTC. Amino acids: CSAKRNSYNEQYF.

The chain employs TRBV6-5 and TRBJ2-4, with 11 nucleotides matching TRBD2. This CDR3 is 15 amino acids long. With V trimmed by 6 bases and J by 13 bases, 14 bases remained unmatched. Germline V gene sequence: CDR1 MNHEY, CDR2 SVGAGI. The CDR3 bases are TGTGCCAGCAGGGCACTAGCGGGAGCCTACAATGAGCAGTACTTC. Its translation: CASRALAGAYNEQYF.